This T cell receptor (beta chain) is from a study of early T cells in non-severe SARS-CoV-2 infection. CDR3 length: 14 residues. Germline CDR1 LGHDT, CDR2 YNNKEL (reference sequence). V lost 3 bases, J lost 7 bases, and 12 bases lay in between. Each CDR3 protein is one row after TCRdb ran MiXCR on the 5' RACE reads. Here the sample spans tens of thousands of distinct CDR3 sequences, under 15% being singletons. The TCR sequence derives from an adult who was a healthcare worker with PCR-confirmed SARS-CoV-2 infection or an uninfected control (not recorded which). V and J are TRBV3-1 and TRBJ1-4; tentative D call: TRBD1 (5 bases). Source material: whole blood. The DNA for the CDR3 is TGTGCCAGCAGCCAGTGGCAGGGTTTTGAAAAACTGTTTTTT. As protein: CASSQWQGFEKLFF.